Presented here are 5 T cell receptor beta chains from one specimen sequenced in a study of T cell clonality in common variable immunodeficiency. Measured with immunoSEQ multiplex PCR; TCRdb has only the in-frame clones, and not every one. The sample offers about 30,000 clones and no singletons, the top ten holding around an eighth. The sequenced sample consisted of peripheral blood mononuclear cells. These receptors all come from a person between 18 and 70 years old in good health.

Details on this clone: The read ends 3 residues shy of where the CDR3 ends; the end is completed using the germline J gene. The chain recombines TRBV7-9 with TRBJ1-5; weak D call: TRBD1 (6 bases). The germline V gene encodes CDR1 SEHNR and CDR2 FQNEAQ (reference sequence). Trimming left V 5 bases short and J 4 bases short, with 9 bases between. This CDR3 has 13 residues. Partial CDR3 DNA: TGTGCCAGCAGCGATCAGGGGAATCAGCCC. Its translation is CASSDQGNQP. The full CDR3 sequence reads CASSDQGNQPQHF.

This clone was seen many times. The read stops 3 residues short of the end of the CDR3; the missing end is completed from the germline J gene. The chain couples TRBV6-2 or TRBV6-3 to TRBJ1-6, with 7 bases lining up with TRBD1. CDR1 and CDR2 from the germline V gene are MNHEY and SVGEGT. Trimming cost V 6 bases and J 7 bases; bases outside gene matches: 9. The length of the CDR3 is 15 residues. CDR3 bases read: TGTGCCAGCAGCACCGTGGCACAGGGGAATTCACCC. Residues: CASSTVAQGNSP. The CDR3, in full, reads CASSTVAQGNSPLHF.

Many counts were recorded for this clone. From the germline J gene comes the end of the CDR3, since the read stops 3 residues before it. The J gene is TRBJ2-5, the V gene TRBV20-1; 7 bases agree with TRBD1. V was clipped by 1 base and J by 4 bases; unmatched bases: 3. CDR1 and CDR2 (germline): DFQATT, SNEGSKA (reference sequence). This CDR3 has 13 amino acids. CDR3 bases read: TGCAGTGCTAGAGCAGGGGGACGAGAGACC. Protein sequence: CSARAGGRET. The whole CDR3 reads CSARAGGRETQYF.

This clone was detected ten times or more. With the read ending 3 residues before the CDR3 end, the germline J gene is used to fill in that end. The J gene is TRBJ1-4, the V gene TRBV7-9; D is ambiguous. The CDR3 is 13 residues long. Trimming left V 5 bases short and J 8 bases short, with 12 bases between. Per the germline V gene, CDR1 is SEHNR and CDR2 is FQNEAQ (reference sequence). Partial CDR3 DNA: TGTGCCAGCAGCCTCCCCCTCCGGGAAAAA. It encodes CASSLPLREK. Given in full, the CDR3 is CASSLPLREKLFF. Supplemented by reference TRBV7-9 and TRBJ1-4, the full variable domain reads DTGVSQNPRHKITKRGQNVTFRCDPISEHNRLYWYRQTLGQGPEFLTYFQNEAQLEKSRLLSDRFSAERPKGSFSTLEIQRTEQGDSAMYLCASSLPLREKLFFGSGTQLSVL.

Points on this clone: The read stops 3 residues short of the end of the CDR3; the missing end is completed from the germline J gene. This chain links TRBV7-2 with TRBJ1-5; maybe TRBD1 (5 bases). This CDR3 is 15 amino acids long. The germline V gene encodes CDR1 SGHTA and CDR2 FQGNSA. Trimming shortened V by 1 base and J by 4 bases, and 11 bases separated the two germline ends. The DNA read from the CDR3 is TGTGCCAGCAGCTTAGGGGGCGGAAGGAATCAGCCC. Amino acid sequence: CASSLGGGRNQP. In full, the CDR3 reads CASSLGGGRNQPQHF. Full variable domain (rest looked up from reference TRBV7-2 and TRBJ1-5): GAGVSQSPSNKVTEKGKDVELRCDPISGHTALYWYRQSLGQGLEFLIYFQGNSAPDKSGLPSDRFSAERTGGSVSTLTIQRTQQEDSAVYLCASSLGGGRNQPQHFGDGTRLSIL.